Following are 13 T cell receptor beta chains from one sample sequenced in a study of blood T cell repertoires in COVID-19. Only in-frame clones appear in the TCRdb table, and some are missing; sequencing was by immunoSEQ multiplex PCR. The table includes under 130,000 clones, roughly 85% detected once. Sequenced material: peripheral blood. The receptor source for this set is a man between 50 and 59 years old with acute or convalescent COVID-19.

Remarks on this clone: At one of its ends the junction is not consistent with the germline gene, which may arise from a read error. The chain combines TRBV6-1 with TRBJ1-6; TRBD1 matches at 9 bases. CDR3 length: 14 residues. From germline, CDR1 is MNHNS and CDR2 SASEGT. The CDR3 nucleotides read TGTGCCAGCAGGGAAGGACAGGGGAATTCACCCCTCCACTTT. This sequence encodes CASREGQGNSPLHF.

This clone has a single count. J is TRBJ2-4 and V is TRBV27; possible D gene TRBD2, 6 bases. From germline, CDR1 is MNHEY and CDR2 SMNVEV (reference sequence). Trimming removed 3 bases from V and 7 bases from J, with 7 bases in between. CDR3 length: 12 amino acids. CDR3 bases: TGTGCCAGCAGTTTCGGGGGTAACATTCAGTACTTC. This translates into CASSFGGNIQYF.

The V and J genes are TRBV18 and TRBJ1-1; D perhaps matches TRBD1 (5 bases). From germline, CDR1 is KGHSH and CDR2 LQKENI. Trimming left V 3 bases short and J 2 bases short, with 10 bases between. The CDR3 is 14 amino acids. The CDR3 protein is CASSPRTLNTEAFF. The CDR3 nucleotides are TGTGCCAGCTCACCTAGGACACTTAACACTGAAGCTTTCTTT. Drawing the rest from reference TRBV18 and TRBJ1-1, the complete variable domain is NAGVMQNPRHLVRRRGQEARLRCSPMKGHSHVYWYRQLPEEGLKFMVYLQKENIIDESGMPKERFSAEFPKEGPSILRIQQVVRGDSAAYFCASSPRTLNTEAFFGQGTRLTVV.

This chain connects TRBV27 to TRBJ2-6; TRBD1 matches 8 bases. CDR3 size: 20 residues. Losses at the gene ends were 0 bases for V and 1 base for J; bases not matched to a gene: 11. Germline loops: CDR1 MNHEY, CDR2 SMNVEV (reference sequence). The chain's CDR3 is CASSLSLPGQGASGANVLTF. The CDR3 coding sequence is TGTGCCAGCAGTTTATCACTTCCGGGCCAGGGGGCGTCTGGGGCCAACGTCCTGACTTTC. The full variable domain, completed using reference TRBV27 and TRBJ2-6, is EAQVTQNPRYLITVTGKKLTVTCSQNMNHEYMSWYRQDPGLGLRQIYYSMNVEVTDKGDVPEGYKVSRKEKRNFPLILESPSPNQTSLYFCASSLSLPGQGASGANVLTFGAGSRLTVL.

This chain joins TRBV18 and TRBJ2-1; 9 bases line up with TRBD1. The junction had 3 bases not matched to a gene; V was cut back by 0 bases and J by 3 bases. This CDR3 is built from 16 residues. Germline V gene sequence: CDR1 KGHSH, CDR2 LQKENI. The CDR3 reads CASSPPRTGVYNEQFF. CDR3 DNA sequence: TGTGCCAGCTCACCACCGCGGACAGGGGTCTACAATGAGCAGTTCTTC.

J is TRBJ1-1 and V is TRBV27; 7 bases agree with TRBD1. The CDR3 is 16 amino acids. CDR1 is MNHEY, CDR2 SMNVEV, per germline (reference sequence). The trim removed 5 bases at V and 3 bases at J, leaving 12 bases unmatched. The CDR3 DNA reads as TGTGCCAGCAGTAAAGATCGACAGGGTTGGGACACTGAAGCTTTCTTT. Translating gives CASSKDRQGWDTEAFF.

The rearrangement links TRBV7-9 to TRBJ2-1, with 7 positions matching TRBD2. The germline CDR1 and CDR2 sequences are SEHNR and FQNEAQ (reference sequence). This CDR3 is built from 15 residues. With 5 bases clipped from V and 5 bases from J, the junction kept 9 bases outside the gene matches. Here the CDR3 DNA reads TGTGCCAGCAGCATTCAGACTAGCCGAGACAATGAGCAGTTCTTC. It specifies CASSIQTSRDNEQFF.

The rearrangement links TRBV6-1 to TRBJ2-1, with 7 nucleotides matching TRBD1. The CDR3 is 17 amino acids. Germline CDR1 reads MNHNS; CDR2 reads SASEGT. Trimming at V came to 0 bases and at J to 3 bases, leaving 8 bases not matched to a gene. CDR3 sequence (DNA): TGTGCCAGCAGTGAAGCGCCGTGGGACAGCTACTACAATGAGCAGTTCTTC. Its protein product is CASSEAPWDSYYNEQFF.

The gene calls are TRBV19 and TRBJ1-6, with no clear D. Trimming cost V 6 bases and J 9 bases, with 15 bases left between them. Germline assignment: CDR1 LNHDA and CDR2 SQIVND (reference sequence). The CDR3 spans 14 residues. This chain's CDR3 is CASRRDSGISPLHF. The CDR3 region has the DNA TGTGCCAGTAGGAGGGATTCCGGGATTTCACCCCTCCACTTT. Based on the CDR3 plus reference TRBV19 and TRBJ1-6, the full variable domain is DGGITQSPKYLFRKEGQNVTLSCEQNLNHDAMYWYRQDPGQGLRLIYYSQIVNDFQKGDIAEGYSVSREKKESFPLTVTSAQKNPTAFYLCASRRDSGISPLHFGNGTRLTVT.

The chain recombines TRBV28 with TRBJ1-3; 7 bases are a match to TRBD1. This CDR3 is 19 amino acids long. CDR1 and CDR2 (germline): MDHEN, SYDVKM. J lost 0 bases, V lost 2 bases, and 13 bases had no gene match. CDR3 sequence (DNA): TGTGCCAGCAGTTTAGTGGGACAGTTATCCTCGAGCTCTGGAAACACCATATATTTT. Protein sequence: CASSLVGQLSSSSGNTIYF.

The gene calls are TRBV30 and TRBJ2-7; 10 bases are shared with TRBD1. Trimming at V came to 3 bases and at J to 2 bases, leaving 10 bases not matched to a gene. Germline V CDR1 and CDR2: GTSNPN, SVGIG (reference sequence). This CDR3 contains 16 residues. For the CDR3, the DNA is TGTGCCTGGAGAGTCCGGGGACAGGGGAGCCCCTACGAGCAGTACTTC. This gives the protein CAWRVRGQGSPYEQYF.

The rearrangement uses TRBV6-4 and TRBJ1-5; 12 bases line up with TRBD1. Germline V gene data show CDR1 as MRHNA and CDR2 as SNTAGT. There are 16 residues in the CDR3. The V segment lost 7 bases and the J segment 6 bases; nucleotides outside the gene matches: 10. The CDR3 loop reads CASTKPGQGARQPQHF. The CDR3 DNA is TGTGCCAGCACCAAACCGGGACAGGGGGCTCGTCAGCCCCAGCATTTT.

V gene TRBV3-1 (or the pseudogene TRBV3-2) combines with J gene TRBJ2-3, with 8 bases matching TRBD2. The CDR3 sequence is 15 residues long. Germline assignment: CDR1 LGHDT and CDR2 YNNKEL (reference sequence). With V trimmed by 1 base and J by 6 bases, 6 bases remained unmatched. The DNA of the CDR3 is TGTGCCAGCAGCCAAGTGGGTAGCGGGATGGATACGCAGTATTTT. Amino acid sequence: CASSQVGSGMDTQYF.